Below are 9 T cell receptor beta chains sequenced from a single sample in a study of blood T cell repertoires in COVID-19. Produced via immunoSEQ multiplex PCR; TCRdb's table is partial and in-frame only. The sample lists approximately 350,000 clones, around nine tenths occurring once. The sequenced material came from peripheral blood. The receptors derive from a woman in her sixties or seventies with COVID-19, enrolled during active disease.

The V and J genes are TRBV5-4 and TRBJ2-7, with 7 positions matching TRBD2. Losses at the gene ends were 5 bases for V and 3 bases for J; bases not matched to a gene: 11. Germline CDR1 is SGHNT and CDR2 is YYREEE (reference sequence). This CDR3 has 15 residues. The CDR3 region is CASRRSGAGYYEQYF. The CDR3 DNA reads TGTGCCAGCAGACGGAGCGGGGCCGGGTACTACGAGCAGTACTTC.

The chain carries TRBV19 and TRBJ1-1; 7 bases line up with TRBD1. The CDR3 covers 16 residues. V shed 7 bases and J 0 bases; nucleotides not matched to a gene: 11. In germline, CDR1 is LNHDA, CDR2 SQIVND (reference sequence). As DNA, the CDR3 is TGTGCCAGTATGCTAAGGACAGGCATCTTGAACACTGAAGCTTTCTTT. It is translated as CASMLRTGILNTEAFF.

The chain links TRBV5-1 to TRBJ2-7; 8 nucleotides match TRBD1. The CDR3 contains 15 residues. The germline V gene has CDR1 SGHRS and CDR2 YFSETQ. V gave up 1 base and J gave up 2 bases; unmatched junction bases: 5. CDR3 bases: TGCGCCAGCAGCTTGAATGGACAGGGAACCTACGAGCAGTACTTC. Encoded protein: CASSLNGQGTYEQYF.

The V gene is TRBV19, the J gene TRBJ1-2; D call uncertain. The CDR3 is 13 amino acids. The germline V gene encodes CDR1 LNHDA and CDR2 SQIVND (reference sequence). With 4 bases removed from V and 3 bases from J, the gap between germline ends came to 9 bases. The CDR3 sequence is CASSTNPDYGYTF. For the CDR3, the DNA is TGTGCCAGTAGTACCAACCCGGACTATGGCTACACCTTC.

V usage is TRBV11-3 and J usage is TRBJ1-1; D uncertain. Germline lookup yields CDR1 SGHNT and CDR2 YENEEA. Trimming shortened V by 2 bases and J by 4 bases, and 8 bases separated the two germline ends. This CDR3 has 13 amino acids. The CDR3 coding sequence is TGTGCCAGCAGCTTATCGGGGTCCACTGAAGCTTTCTTT. It is translated as CASSLSGSTEAFF.

The chain has TRBV6-5 and TRBJ2-3; TRBD1 matches at 7 bases. Germline CDR1 is MNHEY and CDR2 is SVGAGI. This CDR3 is 14 amino acids long. V was pared by 7 bases and J by 0 bases, with 4 bases of the junction left unmatched. CDR3 residues: CASTWTGSTDTQYF. The CDR3 bases are TGTGCCAGCACATGGACAGGTAGCACAGATACGCAGTATTTT.

The rearrangement uses TRBV7-9 and TRBJ1-5, with D possibly being TRBD1 (6 bases). The CDR3 consists of 15 residues. The ends were cut back, 4 bases at V and 0 bases at J, with 10 bases in the middle. Germline V lookup: CDR1 SEHNR, CDR2 FQNEAQ (reference sequence). CDR3 protein: CASSSSGVSNQPQHF. As DNA, the CDR3 is TGTGCCAGCAGCTCATCAGGGGTTAGCAATCAGCCCCAGCATTTT.

This sequence joins TRBV2 and TRBJ2-7; 11 nucleotides align to TRBD1. Germline V gene lookup returns CDR1 SNHLY and CDR2 FYNNEI. V shed 9 bases, J shed 4 bases, and the junction held 2 bases outside the gene matches. This CDR3 is 12 amino acids long. The CDR3 region has the DNA TGTGCCAGGGGGACAGGGGGGTACGAGCAGTACTTC. It specifies CARGTGGYEQYF.

This sequence joins TRBV5-1 and TRBJ1-5; D gene uncertain. The V and J ends lost 0 bases and 4 bases respectively, with 17 bases between them. The CDR3 has 17 residues. Germline V lookup: CDR1 SGHRS, CDR2 YFSETQ. The DNA of the CDR3 is TGCGCCAGCAGCTTGGGGCCAGGTAGAGGGAGAAATCAGCCCCAGCATTTT. This gives the protein CASSLGPGRGRNQPQHF.